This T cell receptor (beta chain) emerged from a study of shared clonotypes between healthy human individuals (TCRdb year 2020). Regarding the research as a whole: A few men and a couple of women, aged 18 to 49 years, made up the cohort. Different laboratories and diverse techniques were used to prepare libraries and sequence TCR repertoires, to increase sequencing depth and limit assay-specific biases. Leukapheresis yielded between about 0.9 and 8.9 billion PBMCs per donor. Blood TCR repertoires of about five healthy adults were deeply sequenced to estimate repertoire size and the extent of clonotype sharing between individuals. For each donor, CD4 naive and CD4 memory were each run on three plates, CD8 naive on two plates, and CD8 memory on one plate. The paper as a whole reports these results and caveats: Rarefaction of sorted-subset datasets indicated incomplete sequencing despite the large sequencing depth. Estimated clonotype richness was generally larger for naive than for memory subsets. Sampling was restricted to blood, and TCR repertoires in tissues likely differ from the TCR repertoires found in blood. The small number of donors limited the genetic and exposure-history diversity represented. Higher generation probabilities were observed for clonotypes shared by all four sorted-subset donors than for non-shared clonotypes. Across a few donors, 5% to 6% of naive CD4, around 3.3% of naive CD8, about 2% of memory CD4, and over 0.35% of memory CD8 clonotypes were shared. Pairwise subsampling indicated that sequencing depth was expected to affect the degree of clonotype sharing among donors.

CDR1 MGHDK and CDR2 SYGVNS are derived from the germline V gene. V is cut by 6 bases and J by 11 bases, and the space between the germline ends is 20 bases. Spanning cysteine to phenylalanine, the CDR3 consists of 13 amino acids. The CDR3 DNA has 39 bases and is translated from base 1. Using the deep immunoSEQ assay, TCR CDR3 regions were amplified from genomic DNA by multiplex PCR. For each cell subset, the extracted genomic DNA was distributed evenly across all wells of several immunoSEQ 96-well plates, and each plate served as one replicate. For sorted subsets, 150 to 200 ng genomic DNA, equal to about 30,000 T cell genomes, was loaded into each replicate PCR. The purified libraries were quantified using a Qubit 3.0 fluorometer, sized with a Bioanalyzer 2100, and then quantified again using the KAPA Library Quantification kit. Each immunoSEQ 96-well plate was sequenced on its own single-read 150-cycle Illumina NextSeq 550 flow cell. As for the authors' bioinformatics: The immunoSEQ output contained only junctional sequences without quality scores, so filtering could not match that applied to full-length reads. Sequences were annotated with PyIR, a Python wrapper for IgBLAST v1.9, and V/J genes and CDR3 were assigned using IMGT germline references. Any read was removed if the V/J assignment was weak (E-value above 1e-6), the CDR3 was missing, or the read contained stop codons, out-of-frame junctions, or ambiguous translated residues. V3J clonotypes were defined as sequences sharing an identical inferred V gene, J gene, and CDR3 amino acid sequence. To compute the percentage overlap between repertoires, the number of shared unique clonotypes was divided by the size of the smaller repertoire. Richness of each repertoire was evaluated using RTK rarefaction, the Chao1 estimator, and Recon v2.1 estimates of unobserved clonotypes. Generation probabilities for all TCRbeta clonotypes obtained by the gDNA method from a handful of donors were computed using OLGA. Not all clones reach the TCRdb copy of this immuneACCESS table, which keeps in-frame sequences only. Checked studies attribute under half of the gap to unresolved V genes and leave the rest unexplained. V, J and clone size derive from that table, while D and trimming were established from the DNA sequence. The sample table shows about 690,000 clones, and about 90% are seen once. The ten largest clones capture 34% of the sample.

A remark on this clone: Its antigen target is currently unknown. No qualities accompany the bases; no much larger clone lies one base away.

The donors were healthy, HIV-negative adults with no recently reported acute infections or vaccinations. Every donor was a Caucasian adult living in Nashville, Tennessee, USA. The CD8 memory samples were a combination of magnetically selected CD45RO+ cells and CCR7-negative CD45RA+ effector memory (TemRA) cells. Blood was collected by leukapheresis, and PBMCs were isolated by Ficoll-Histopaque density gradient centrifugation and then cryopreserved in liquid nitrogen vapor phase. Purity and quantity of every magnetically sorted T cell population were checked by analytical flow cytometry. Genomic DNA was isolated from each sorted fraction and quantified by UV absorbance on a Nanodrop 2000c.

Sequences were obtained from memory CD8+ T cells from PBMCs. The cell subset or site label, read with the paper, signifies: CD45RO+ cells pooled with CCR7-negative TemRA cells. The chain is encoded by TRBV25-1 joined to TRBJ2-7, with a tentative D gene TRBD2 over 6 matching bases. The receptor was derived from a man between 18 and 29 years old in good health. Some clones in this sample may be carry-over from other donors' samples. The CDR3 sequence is CASSFSSSELKYF. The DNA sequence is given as TGTGCCAGCAGCTTTTCCTCTAGCGAGCTAAAGTACTTC.